One sample yielded the 22 T cell receptor beta chains listed below, sequenced in a study of vaccination and CD4 T cells after COVID-19. Antigen specificity for these receptors is unknown. The treatment: approximately nine-day PBMC culture with coronavirus spike peptide pools or control peptides (ViraFEST assay). The Oncomine TCR Beta short-read assay was applied to DNA of cultured CD4+ T cells. TCRdb re-analysed the PCR reads in MiXCR, keeping a single row per CDR3 protein. The data hold some 12,000 distinct CDR3 sequences, with 40% to 50% observed a single time. The sequenced sample was CD4+ T cells from blood, cultured in vitro. The receptors shown here come from a human donor who had recovered from COVID-19.

V and J are TRBV12-3 or TRBV12-4 and TRBJ1-5; no reliable D call. This CDR3 comprises 14 residues. V lost 3 bases to trimming and J lost 1 base, with 7 bases between them. CDR3 coding DNA: TGTGCCAGCAGTTTCGGGAAGAGCAATCAGCCCCAGCATTTT. This sequence encodes CASSFGKSNQPQHF.

The chain uses TRBV7-9 and TRBJ2-2, with D perhaps TRBD1 (6 bases). Trimming stripped 0 bases from V and 4 bases from J, with 12 bases between. Germline V gives CDR1 SEHNR, CDR2 FQNEAQ (reference sequence). This CDR3 has 16 amino acids. The DNA for the CDR3 is TGTGCCAGCAGCTTAGCGACAACCAGGGGCACCGGGGAGCTGTTTTTT. Its protein product is CASSLATTRGTGELFF.

This sequence joins TRBV12-3 or TRBV12-4 and TRBJ1-4, with D maybe TRBD1 (5 bases). Trimming pared 2 bases from V and 8 bases from J, leaving 9 bases between. The CDR3 length is 13 residues. The CDR3 DNA follows: TGTGCCAGCAGTTTAACCTCAGGGGAAAAACTGTTTTTT. It encodes CASSLTSGEKLFF.

A few counts support this clonotype. The rearrangement links TRBV6-1 to TRBJ1-2; 7 nucleotides align to TRBD1. Germline V gene lookup returns CDR1 MNHNS and CDR2 SASEGT. J was trimmed by 8 bases and V by 6 bases; bases with no gene match: 3. The CDR3 sequence is 11 residues long. In DNA form, the CDR3 reads TGTGCCAGCAGCCGAGGGGGCGGCTACACCTTC. Translated: CASSRGGGYTF.

This chain uses TRBV30 with TRBJ1-6, with D possibly being TRBD1 (5 bases). Germline V gene lookup returns CDR1 GTSNPN and CDR2 SVGIG (reference sequence). The CDR3 has 16 amino acids. V lost 4 bases and J 5 bases, leaving 18 bases between the germline ends. Written as DNA, the CDR3 is TGTGCCTGGACCTGGGGGGGATACAGGAATAATTCACCCCTCCACTTT. Translated: CAWTWGGYRNNSPLHF.

This clonotype was counted only a few times. The J gene is TRBJ2-3, the V gene TRBV7-9; D gene unclear. The germline CDR1 and CDR2 sequences are SEHNR and FQNEAQ (reference sequence). Trimming shortened V by 0 bases and J by 6 bases, and 10 bases separated the two germline ends. This CDR3 has 14 amino acids. The CDR3 DNA is TGTGCCAGCAGCTTAGCCTTAGATCGGGATACGCAGTATTTT. Residues: CASSLALDRDTQYF.

V usage is TRBV27 and J usage is TRBJ2-1, with D uncertain. V lost 2 bases and J 9 bases, leaving 8 bases between the germline ends. Per germline, CDR1 MNHEY and CDR2 SMNVEV (reference sequence). The CDR3 has 12 residues. The CDR3: CASSLRVGEQFF. CDR3 nucleotide sequence: TGTGCCAGCAGTTTAAGGGTGGGTGAGCAGTTCTTC.

This clonotype has just a few counts. CDR3: CASSDSATRRTDTQYF. DNA of the CDR3: TGTGCCAGCAGTGACTCGGCGACTAGACGCACAGATACGCAGTATTTT. The genes are TRBV6-4 and TRBJ2-3; perhaps TRBD2 as D (6 bases). V shed 0 bases and J shed 1 base, with 11 bases lying between them. Germline V gives CDR1 MRHNA, CDR2 SNTAGT. The CDR3 length is 16 residues.

The chain links TRBV20-1 to TRBJ1-1; TRBD1 might be the D (6 bases). CDR1 and CDR2 from the germline V gene are DFQATT and SNEGSKA (reference sequence). CDR3 length equals 13 residues. V was pared by 1 base and J by 4 bases, with 10 bases between. CDR3: CSARALQGTEAFF. The CDR3 DNA is TGCAGTGCTAGAGCCTTACAGGGCACTGAAGCTTTCTTT.

This clonotype was seen a handful of times. The chain couples TRBV6-5 to TRBJ1-5; D is unresolved. Trimming left V 0 bases short and J 1 base short, with 13 bases between. The CDR3 length is 17 residues. The germline gives CDR1 MNHEY, CDR2 SVGAGI. CDR3 DNA: TGTGCCAGCAGTTACTCAGGCAGGCCGGGAAGCAATCAGCCCCAGCATTTT. Its translation is CASSYSGRPGSNQPQHF.

The chain combines TRBV27 with TRBJ2-7, with D perhaps assigned TRBD1 or TRBD2 (6 bases each). The CDR3 covers 16 residues. Per the germline V gene, CDR1 is MNHEY and CDR2 is SMNVEV (reference sequence). V gave up 2 bases and J gave up 5 bases, with 19 bases separating them. CDR3 sequence reads: CASSLVWGATVDEQYF. DNA of the CDR3: TGTGCCAGCAGTTTAGTGTGGGGGGCTACAGTCGACGAGCAGTACTTC.

The CDR3 is CAISLDRTTEQYF. CDR3 bases: TGTGCCATCAGCTTGGACAGAACGACCGAGCAGTACTTC. V usage is TRBV10-3 and J usage is TRBJ2-7; the D gene is possibly TRBD1 (6 bases). Germline CDR1 and CDR2: ENHRY and SYGVKD. Trimming removed 6 bases at V and 6 bases at J, with 15 bases between. The CDR3 is 13 amino acids.

This sequence joins TRBV19 and TRBJ2-3; 11 bases are a match to TRBD1. CDR1 is LNHDA and CDR2 is SQIVND in the germline V gene (reference sequence). The CDR3 runs 15 residues. The V segment lost 6 bases and the J segment 5 bases; nucleotides outside the gene matches: 7. CDR3 loop: CASSSWGTGGDTQYF. CDR3 bases: TGTGCCAGTAGCAGTTGGGGGACAGGGGGAGATACGCAGTATTTT.

This clonotype turned up a few times. The gene calls are TRBV24-1 and TRBJ1-5; D is uncertain. The length of the CDR3 is 14 residues. CDR1 is KGHDR, CDR2 SFDVKD, per germline. The V and J ends lost 3 bases and 0 bases respectively, with 5 bases between them. DNA for the CDR3: TGTGCCACCAGTGATGGTGGTAGCAATCAGCCCCAGCATTTT. Translating it yields CATSDGGSNQPQHF.

Comment on this clonotype: One end of the junction varies from germline; a read error may be responsible. This sequence joins TRBV5-4 and TRBJ2-3; 9 bases are shared with TRBD2. Germline values: CDR1 SGHNT, CDR2 YYREEE (reference sequence). The CDR3 extends over 18 amino acids. The DNA of the CDR3 is TGCGCCAGCAGCCAAGAGTTAGCGGGGGTACTCGGCACAGATACGCAGTATTTT. Residues: CASSQELAGVLGTDTQYF.

The rearrangement joins TRBV10-3 to TRBJ1-1, with D perhaps TRBD1 (5 bases). Between the trimmed V and J ends, which lost 6 bases and 9 bases, there was a span of 17 bases. The CDR3 spans 13 residues. Germline lookup yields CDR1 ENHRY and CDR2 SYGVKD. CDR3 bases: TGTGCCATCAGCTTGGACCGGGGCCCGAAAGCTTTCTTT. This codes for CAISLDRGPKAFF.

A single count supports this clonotype. The chain employs TRBV2 and TRBJ2-3, with 7 bases lining up with TRBD1. The germline gives CDR1 SNHLY, CDR2 FYNNEI. This CDR3 comprises 15 residues. After removal of 6 bases from V and 2 bases from J, the junction contained 8 bases not matched to a gene. This chain's CDR3 is CASSRGQTDTDTQYF. As DNA, the CDR3 is TGTGCCAGCAGCAGGGGACAGACAGACACAGATACGCAGTATTTT. The whole variable domain, remainder taken from reference TRBV2 and TRBJ2-3, is EPEVTQTPSHQVTQMGQEVILRCVPISNHLYFYWYRQILGQKVEFLVSFYNNEISEKSEIFDDQFSVERPDGSNFTLKIRSTKLEDSAMYFCASSRGQTDTDTQYFGPGTRLTVL.

This chain uses TRBV7-9 with TRBJ2-5; 9 bases align to TRBD1. V shed 0 bases and J 5 bases; nucleotides not matched to a gene: 7. The CDR3 consists of 16 residues. Germline assignment: CDR1 SEHNR and CDR2 FQNEAQ (reference sequence). The DNA of the CDR3 is TGTGCCAGCAGCTTAGCGGTGGGACAGGGTCTGGAGACCCAGTACTTC. It is translated as CASSLAVGQGLETQYF.

This clonotype was observed a few times. CDR3 nucleotide sequence: TGTGCCAGCAGCTTCGACAGACTAGGAAACACCATATATTTT. Translating gives CASSFDRLGNTIYF. This sequence joins TRBV11-2 and TRBJ1-3; TRBD1 might be the D (5 bases). The germline V gene has CDR1 SGHAT and CDR2 FQNNGV. This CDR3 has 14 residues. V was pared by 3 bases and J by 4 bases, with 10 bases between.

This rearrangement joins TRBV12-3 or TRBV12-4 to TRBJ2-6; D remains ambiguous. The germline V and J ends were trimmed by 7 bases and 4 bases, with 11 bases remaining between them. This CDR3 spans 14 amino acids. The CDR3 sequence: CASKPVWGANVLTF. The CDR3 region has the DNA TGTGCCAGCAAACCAGTGTGGGGGGCCAACGTCCTGACTTTC.

This clonotype was counted only a few times. This chain links TRBV6-1 with TRBJ1-5; D is unclear. Trimming shortened V by 5 bases and J by 4 bases, and 15 bases separated the two germline ends. Germline CDR1 and CDR2: MNHNS and SASEGT. The length of the CDR3 is 15 residues. The CDR3 nucleotides are TGTGCCAGCAGTCCGGGAGGAAGTGGGAATCAGCCCCAGCATTTT. It translates to CASSPGGSGNQPQHF.

The CDR3 DNA follows: TGTGCCAGCTCACCGTCCATAAATGAAAAACTGTTTTTT. Amino acids: CASSPSINEKLFF. This rearrangement joins TRBV18 to TRBJ1-4; D is unclear. This CDR3 comprises 13 residues. The V end lost 3 bases, the J end lost 5 bases, and 7 bases lay between the germline ends. Germline V gives CDR1 KGHSH, CDR2 LQKENI. The entire variable domain, with the rest obtained from reference TRBV18 and TRBJ1-4, is as follows: NAGVMQNPRHLVRRRGQEARLRCSPMKGHSHVYWYRQLPEEGLKFMVYLQKENIIDESGMPKERFSAEFPKEGPSILRIQQVVRGDSAAYFCASSPSINEKLFFGSGTQLSVL.